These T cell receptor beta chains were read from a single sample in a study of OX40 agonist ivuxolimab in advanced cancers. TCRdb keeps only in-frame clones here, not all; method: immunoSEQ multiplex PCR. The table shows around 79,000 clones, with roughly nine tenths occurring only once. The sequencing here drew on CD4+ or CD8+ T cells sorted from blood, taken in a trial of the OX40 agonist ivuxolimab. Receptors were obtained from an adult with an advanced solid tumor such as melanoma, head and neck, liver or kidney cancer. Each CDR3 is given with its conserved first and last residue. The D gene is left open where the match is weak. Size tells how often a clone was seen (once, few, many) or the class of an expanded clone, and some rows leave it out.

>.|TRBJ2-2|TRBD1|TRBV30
CAWSGQGGGELFF
TGTGCCTGGTCGGGACAGGGTGGCGGGGAGCTGTTTTTT
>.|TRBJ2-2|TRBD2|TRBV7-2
CASSPPGGAGGRRELFF
TGTGCCAGCAGCCCCCCGGGGGGAGCGGGGGGACGTCGGGAGCTGTTTTTT
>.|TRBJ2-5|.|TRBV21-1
CASRVLAFETQYF
TGTGCCAGCAGGGTACTAGCGTTTGAGACCCAGTACTTC
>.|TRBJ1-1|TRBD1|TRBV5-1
CASSPGQAAFEAFF
TGCGCCAGCAGCCCGGGACAGGCGGCCTTTGAAGCTTTCTTT
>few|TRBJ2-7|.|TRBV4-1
CASSQDGYEQYF
TGCGCCAGCAGCCAAGATGGCTACGAGCAGTACTTC
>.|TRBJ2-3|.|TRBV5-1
CASSLATDTQYF
TGCGCCAGCAGCTTGGCCACAGATACGCAGTATTTT
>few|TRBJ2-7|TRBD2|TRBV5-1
CASSDGTSGGYEQYF
TGCGCCAGCAGCGATGGGACTAGCGGGGGCTACGAGCAGTACTTC
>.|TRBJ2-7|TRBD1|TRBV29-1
CSVAGDRAPEQYF
TGCAGCGTTGCGGGGGACAGGGCGCCCGAGCAGTACTTC
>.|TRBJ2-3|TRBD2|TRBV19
CASTRGRAGTDTQYF
TGTGCCAGTACCCGCGGGAGGGCCGGCACAGATACGCAGTATTTT
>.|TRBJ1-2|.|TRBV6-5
CASSQGLYGYTF
TGTGCCAGCAGCCAAGGGCTCTATGGCTACACCTTC
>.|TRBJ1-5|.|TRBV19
CASSPESGNQPQHF
TGTGCCAGTAGTCCGGAGAGCGGCAATCAGCCCCAGCATTTT
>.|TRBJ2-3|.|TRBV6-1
CASSGGDSRDTQYF
TGTGCCAGCAGTGGGGGGGACAGCAGGGATACGCAGTATTTT
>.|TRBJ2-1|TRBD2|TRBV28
CASSGLVVNEQFF
TGTGCCAGCAGCGGACTAGTAGTCAATGAGCAGTTCTTC
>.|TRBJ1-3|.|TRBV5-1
CASSLAGSLSGNTIYF
TGCGCCAGCAGCTTGGCCGGCAGCCTCTCTGGAAACACCATATATTTT
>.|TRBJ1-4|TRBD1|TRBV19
CASSYGRGNEKLFF
TGTGCCAGTAGCTATGGCAGGGGGAATGAAAAACTGTTTTTT
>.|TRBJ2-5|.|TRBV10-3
CAIRETGGGETQYF
TGTGCCATCAGAGAGACAGGCGGTGGGGAGACCCAGTACTTC
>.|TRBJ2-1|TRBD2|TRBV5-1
CASSSGLANEQFF
TGCGCCAGCAGCTCCGGACTAGCCAATGAGCAGTTCTTC
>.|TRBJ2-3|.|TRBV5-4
CASSRGELITDTQYF
TGTGCCAGCAGCAGGGGGGAACTGATCACAGATACGCAGTATTTT
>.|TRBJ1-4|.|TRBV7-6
CASSLEVAARDNEKLFF
TGTGCCAGCAGCTTAGAGGTGGCCGCCAGGGATAATGAAAAACTGTTTTTT
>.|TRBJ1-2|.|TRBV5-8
CASSQRRAGGYTF
TGTGCCAGCAGCCAAAGGCGGGCCGGAGGCTACACCTTC
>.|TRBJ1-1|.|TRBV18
CASSPRVYRARGTEAFF
TGTGCCAGCTCACCACGGGTGTACAGGGCCAGAGGGACTGAAGCTTTCTTT
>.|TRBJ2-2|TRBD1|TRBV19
CASSIDRGTGELFF
TGTGCCAGTAGTATCGACAGGGGGACCGGGGAGCTGTTTTTT
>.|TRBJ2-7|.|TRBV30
CAWDRGVGSEQYF
TGTGCCTGGGACCGGGGCGTAGGGAGCGAGCAGTACTTC
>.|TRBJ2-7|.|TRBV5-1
CASSLEGHTVEQYF
TGCGCCAGCAGCTTGGAGGGACATACCGTCGAGCAGTACTTC
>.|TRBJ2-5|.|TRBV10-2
CASSSPIPRGSSETQYF
TGCGCCAGCAGTAGCCCGATCCCGAGAGGGTCCTCAGAGACCCAGTACTTC
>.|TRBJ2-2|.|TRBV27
CASGRAINTGELFF
TGTGCCAGCGGGAGAGCCATTAACACCGGGGAGCTGTTTTTT
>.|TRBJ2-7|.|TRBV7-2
CASSFSTPGEQYF
TGTGCCAGCAGTTTTTCGACCCCGGGCGAGCAGTACTTC